This entry lists 10 T cell receptor beta chains sequenced from one sample in a study of cytomegalovirus exposure and HLA in healthy donors. Assay: immunoSEQ multiplex PCR; the TCRdb copy retains only in-frame clones and omits some. The data show tens of thousands of clones, around 90% seen once. Sequencing was done on a sample of PBMCs. These receptors were obtained from a man aged 25-45 years in good health and CMV-seronegative.

J is TRBJ2-2 and V is TRBV14; possibly TRBD1 for D (6 bases). This CDR3 is 14 amino acids long. Trimming cost V 5 bases and J 8 bases, with 15 bases left between them. The germline V gene has CDR1 SGHDN and CDR2 FVKESK. The CDR3 here is CASSIQGSRGELFF. The CDR3 DNA reads TGTGCCAGCAGCATACAGGGTTCTCGGGGGGAGCTGTTTTTT.

CDR3 residues: CASSPRGSWGEQYF. The DNA for the CDR3 is TGTGCCAGCAGTCCCCGGGGGAGCTGGGGCGAGCAGTACTTC. The rearrangement uses TRBV28 and TRBJ2-7; D may be TRBD2 (6 bases). Germline CDR1 reads MDHEN; CDR2 reads SYDVKM. V gave up 5 bases and J gave up 6 bases, with 17 bases separating them. The CDR3 has 14 residues.

The J gene is TRBJ2-6, the V gene TRBV6-1, with D perhaps TRBD1 (6 bases). The CDR3 loop spans 14 amino acids. Trimming removed 6 bases from V and 4 bases from J, with 10 bases in between. CDR1 is MNHNS and CDR2 is SASEGT in the germline V gene. In DNA, the CDR3 is TGTGCCAGCAGAACAGGGCTCGGGGCCAACGTCCTGACTTTC. The encoded protein is CASRTGLGANVLTF.

The rearrangement joins TRBV28 to TRBJ2-7; weak D call: TRBD1 (5 bases). The V gene's germline CDR1 is MDHEN and CDR2 SYDVKM. V shed 2 bases and J shed 3 bases, with 11 bases lying between them. The CDR3 has 14 amino acids. This chain's CDR3 is CASSLTGRFYEQYF. The CDR3 DNA reads as TGTGCCAGCAGTTTAACAGGAAGATTCTACGAGCAGTACTTC.

The chain has TRBV7-2 and TRBJ2-3, with 7 bases identical to TRBD1. This CDR3 region has 14 residues. Unmatched junction bases numbered 3, after V lost 3 bases and J lost 3 bases. Looked up from germline, CDR1 is SGHTA and CDR2 is FQGNSA. Here the CDR3 DNA reads TGTGCCAGCAGCTTTAGACAGGGAACAGATACGCAGTATTTT. It specifies CASSFRQGTDTQYF. Full variable domain (rest looked up from reference TRBV7-2 and TRBJ2-3): GAGVSQSPSNKVTEKGKDVELRCDPISGHTALYWYRQSLGQGLEFLIYFQGNSAPDKSGLPSDRFSAERTGGSVSTLTIQRTQQEDSAVYLCASSFRQGTDTQYFGPGTRLTVL.

This rearrangement joins TRBV29-1 to TRBJ2-7; TRBD1 aligns across 8 bases. The germline CDR1 and CDR2 sequences are SQVTM and ANQGSEA. The junction had 8 bases not matched to a gene; V was cut back by 0 bases and J by 4 bases. This CDR3 region has 15 residues. CDR3 nucleotides: TGCAGCGTTGAAGAGGTGGTCCAGGGGGCTTACGAGCAGTACTTC. Translating it yields CSVEEVVQGAYEQYF.

The V and J genes are TRBV27 and TRBJ2-7; 7 bases agree with TRBD2. The length of the CDR3 is 13 residues. Germline trimming cut 4 bases from V and 2 bases from J; bases unmatched to any gene: 2. Germline loops: CDR1 MNHEY, CDR2 SMNVEV (reference sequence). CDR3 in amino acids: CASSSSGTYEQYF. CDR3 nucleotides: TGTGCCAGCAGTTCTAGCGGAACCTACGAGCAGTACTTC.

The V and J genes are TRBV7-9 and TRBJ2-4, with 11 positions matching TRBD2. V trimming: 5 bases; J trimming: 12 bases; junction bases outside the gene matches: 6. CDR1 and CDR2 from the germline V gene are SEHNR and FQNEAQ (reference sequence). CDR3 length: 13 residues. The CDR3 DNA reads as TGTGCCAGCAGCCAATCGGGACTAGCGGATCAGTACTTC. Encoded protein: CASSQSGLADQYF. The complete variable domain, with remaining parts taken from reference TRBV7-9 and TRBJ2-4, reads DTGVSQNPRHKITKRGQNVTFRCDPISEHNRLYWYRQTLGQGPEFLTYFQNEAQLEKSRLLSDRFSAERPKGSFSTLEIQRTEQGDSAMYLCASSQSGLADQYFGAGTRLSVL.

The V call is TRBV5-1, the J call TRBJ1-1, with D possibly being TRBD1 (5 bases). The V gene lost 4 bases and the J gene lost 6 bases, with 22 bases spanning the gap. The germline V gene has CDR1 SGHRS and CDR2 YFSETQ. The CDR3 is 16 residues long. The CDR3: CASSPPDSNPLAEAFF. As DNA, the CDR3 is TGCGCCAGCAGCCCCCCCGACAGTAACCCTCTGGCTGAAGCTTTCTTT.

This rearrangement joins TRBV6-6 to TRBJ1-5; the D gene is possibly TRBD1 (5 bases). V was clipped by 6 bases and J by 8 bases, with 17 bases between them. Germline CDR1 reads MNHNY; CDR2 reads SVGAGI (reference sequence). The CDR3 spans 14 residues. The CDR3 loop is CASSLRVTEKPQHF. The CDR3 nucleotides are TGTGCCAGCAGCCTCAGGGTTACAGAGAAGCCCCAGCATTTT.